This paragraph covers one T cell receptor beta chain sequence. As yet, its antigen is unknown. Unique molecular identifiers tagged the TCR beta cDNA libraries. Once roughly 0.95 to 10 million T cells were used, roughly 490,000 cDNA molecules resulted. In TCRdb, the PCR reads were re-called with MiXCR into one record per CDR3 protein. Among hundreds of thousands of distinct CDR3 sequences listed, 59% were seen once. The entry originates in a study of post-analysis software for immune sequencing data. General study results and limits: In patients, roughly five TRBV segments were more frequent than in controls, with TRBV5-6, TRBV5-1 and TRBV20-1 among them. A significant reduction in normalized Chao1 diversity was observed in multiple sclerosis patients versus controls.

Germline V CDR1 and CDR2: LGHNA, YSLEER. The CDR3 is 15 amino acids. The germline V and J ends were trimmed by 1 base and 0 bases, with 8 bases remaining between them. The gene calls are TRBV4-3 and TRBJ2-3; TRBD2 might be the D (6 bases). The receptor was isolated from a girl aged 2-10 years with multiple sclerosis. Sequenced: blood. The CDR3 nucleotides are TGCGCCAGCAGCCAAGCGGAGGGGAGCACAGATACGCAGTATTTT. Amino acid sequence: CASSQAEGSTDTQYF.